The 26 T cell receptor beta chains below all came from one sample that was sequenced in a study of control samples from healthy donors and cancer patients (dated by TCRdb to 2019 to 2021). Libraries were constructed by the immunoSEQ multiplex PCR assay. Here the immuneACCESS table is served through TCRdb, limited to in-frame sequences with V and J called. Missing clones are a known gap in these copies; in checked studies unresolved V genes cover under half, and the rest lacks a known reason. The sample data list around 94,000 clones, and under 95% of these were observed just once. The ten largest make up over 2% of the sample. Sequencing was performed on blood. All receptors derive from a woman between 18 and 29 years old in good health.

This rearrangement joins TRBV10-3 to TRBJ2-3; TRBD2 matches 12 bases. Germline-derived CDR1 and CDR2 are ENHRY and SYGVKD. After removal of 10 bases from V and 0 bases from J, the junction contained 14 bases not matched to a gene. The CDR3 loop spans 18 amino acids. The CDR3 protein is CATGPTSGGLQSTDTQYF. The DNA of the CDR3 is TGTGCCACCGGGCCTACTAGCGGGGGGTTACAAAGCACAGATACGCAGTATTTT.

CDR3: CATGGGDRGTDTQYF. Here the CDR3 DNA reads TGTGCCACCGGGGGAGGGGACAGGGGTACAGATACGCAGTATTTT. The J gene is TRBJ2-3, the V gene TRBV15, with 10 bases lining up with TRBD1. This CDR3 comprises 15 residues. With V trimmed by 8 bases and J by 3 bases, 8 bases remained unmatched. Germline assignment: CDR1 LNHNV and CDR2 YYDKDF (reference sequence). The full variable domain, completed using reference TRBV15 and TRBJ2-3, is DAMVIQNPRYQVTQFGKPVTLSCSQTLNHNVMYWYQQKSSQAPKLLFHYYDKDFNNEADTPDNFQSRRPNTSFCFLDIRSPGLGDTAMYLCATGGGDRGTDTQYFGPGTRLTVL.

This clone was seen once. The rearrangement joins TRBV28 to TRBJ2-7, with D perhaps matching TRBD1 or TRBD2 (6 bases each). The CDR3 totals 15 residues. From germline, CDR1 is MDHEN and CDR2 SYDVKM. Trimming cost V 6 bases and J 4 bases, with 19 bases left between them. CDR3 loop: CASSASGATNYEQYF. Written as DNA, the CDR3 is TGTGCCAGCAGCGCTTCGGGGGCGACAAATTACGAGCAGTACTTC.

The CDR3 is CASSLVAVDYGYTF. In DNA, the CDR3 is TGTGCCAGCAGCTTGGTTGCAGTCGACTATGGCTACACCTTC. The rearrangement uses TRBV5-5 and TRBJ1-2; no definite D call. Germline CDR1 SGHKS, CDR2 YYEKEE (reference sequence). Trimming removed 0 bases from V and 3 bases from J, with 9 bases in between. CDR3 length: 14 residues.

The chain joins TRBV11-2 to TRBJ2-1; D gene unclear. This CDR3 is built from 15 residues. Germline V gives CDR1 SGHAT, CDR2 FQNNGV. The V end lost 3 bases, the J end lost 6 bases, and 15 bases lay between the germline ends. In DNA, the CDR3 is TGTGCCAGCAGCTTTCGAACCGGTCCCATCAATGAGCAGTTCTTC. Translated: CASSFRTGPINEQFF.

The chain employs TRBV7-8 and TRBJ1-3; possible D gene TRBD1, 5 bases. This CDR3 comprises 16 residues. Looked up from germline, CDR1 is SGHVS and CDR2 is FQNEAQ. Trimming removed 1 base from V and 1 base from J, with 11 bases in between. CDR3 sequence (DNA): TGTGCCAGCAGCTTAGAGGGACTTTTTTCTGGAAACACCATATATTTT. Protein sequence: CASSLEGLFSGNTIYF.

This clone occurred once. The chain uses TRBV7-3 and TRBJ1-1, with 8 bases that match TRBD1. The junction had 4 bases not matched to a gene; V was cut back by 7 bases and J by 0 bases. There are 14 residues in the CDR3. The germline V gene encodes CDR1 SGHTA and CDR2 FQGTGA. CDR3 loop: CASTPGGLNTEAFF. CDR3 nucleotide sequence: TGTGCCAGCACGCCAGGGGGCCTGAACACTGAAGCTTTCTTT.

This chain joins TRBV7-8 and TRBJ2-7, with 8 bases aligning to TRBD1. CDR1 is SGHVS, CDR2 FQNEAQ, per germline. V lost 3 bases to trimming and J lost 1 base; unmatched junction nucleotides: 2. There are 14 residues in the CDR3. The CDR3 region has the DNA TGTGCCAGCAGCTTTGGACAGGGTTCCTACGAGCAGTACTTC. Its translation is CASSFGQGSYEQYF.

The CDR3: CSVDSRGSQPQHF. The CDR3 coding sequence is TGCAGCGTTGATTCTCGGGGTTCTCAGCCCCAGCATTTT. The gene calls are TRBV29-1 and TRBJ1-5; D gene unclear. The germline V gene encodes CDR1 SQVTM and CDR2 ANQGSEA. The CDR3 consists of 13 residues. Trimming shortened V by 3 bases and J by 6 bases, and 12 bases separated the two germline ends. Complete variable domain (other parts from reference TRBV29-1 and TRBJ1-5): SAVISQKPSRDICQRGTSLTIQCQVDSQVTMMFWYRQQPGQSLTLIATANQGSEATYESGFVIDKFPISRPNLTFSTLTVSNMSPEDSSIYLCSVDSRGSQPQHFGDGTRLSIL.

The chain links TRBV29-1 to TRBJ2-1, with TRBD1 matching over 7 bases. After removal of 5 bases from V and 7 bases from J, the junction contained 8 bases not matched to a gene. Germline V gene data show CDR1 as SQVTM and CDR2 as ANQGSEA. There are 13 residues in the CDR3. CDR3 nucleotides: TGCAGCGTTCGGAAAGGGGGCAGGAATGAGCAGTTCTTC. Protein product: CSVRKGGRNEQFF.

The chain carries TRBV12-3 or TRBV12-4 and TRBJ1-4; tentatively, D is TRBD1 (5 bases). Between the trimmed V and J ends, which lost 5 bases and 8 bases, there was a span of 12 bases. The CDR3 spans 13 residues. As DNA, the CDR3 is TGTGCCAGCAGTCGGGACTTGGGGGAAAAACTGTTTTTT. This gives the protein CASSRDLGEKLFF.

The chain has TRBV10-3 and TRBJ2-3; D unclear. CDR1 is ENHRY and CDR2 is SYGVKD in the germline V gene. V was trimmed by 8 bases and J by 0 bases, leaving 9 bases between them. The CDR3 has 13 residues. CDR3 nucleotide sequence: TGTGCCATCCTAGATCGTAGCACAGATACGCAGTATTTT. Translation: CAILDRSTDTQYF.

This chain uses TRBV15 with TRBJ1-1; 8 positions agree with TRBD1. The junction had 9 bases not matched to a gene; V was cut back by 9 bases and J by 0 bases. CDR1 and CDR2 from the germline V gene are LNHNV and YYDKDF (reference sequence). The CDR3 has 15 amino acids. CDR3 residues: CATIRDRSMNTEAFF. Here the CDR3 DNA reads TGTGCCACAATCCGGGACAGGTCCATGAACACTGAAGCTTTCTTT.

This chain uses TRBV5-1 with TRBJ1-1; D is ambiguous. The CDR3 has 12 amino acids. V lost 0 bases, J lost 6 bases, and 6 bases lay in between. Germline CDR1 is SGHRS and CDR2 is YFSETQ. DNA of the CDR3: TGCGCCAGCAGCTTGGGTGGCCCTGAAGCTTTCTTT. It specifies CASSLGGPEAFF.

This chain links TRBV11-3 with TRBJ2-6; D gene ambiguous. CDR1 and CDR2 from the germline V gene are SGHNT and YENEEA. The V end lost 5 bases, the J end lost 1 base, and 9 bases lay between the germline ends. The CDR3 loop spans 15 amino acids. CDR3 coding DNA: TGTGCCAGCAGCCAGAGAGCTTCTGGGGCCAACGTCCTGACTTTC. Translating gives CASSQRASGANVLTF.

The gene calls are TRBV6-6 and TRBJ1-3; 8 nucleotides line up with TRBD1. Germline CDR1 reads MNHNY; CDR2 reads SVGAGI (reference sequence). There are 15 residues in the CDR3. The trim removed 6 bases at V and 2 bases at J, leaving 6 bases unmatched. DNA for the CDR3: TGTGCCAGCAGCCTAATACAGGGGGCTGGAAACACCATATATTTT. This encodes CASSLIQGAGNTIYF.

This rearrangement joins TRBV27 to TRBJ2-5, with D perhaps TRBD2 (6 bases). V lost 8 bases and J 2 bases, leaving 15 bases between the germline ends. Germline assignment: CDR1 MNHEY and CDR2 SMNVEV (reference sequence). CDR3 size: 14 residues. The CDR3 nucleotides read TGTGCCAGCCGCGACCGGGACTCACAAGAGACCCAGTACTTC. It is translated as CASRDRDSQETQYF.

The chain is built from TRBV27 and TRBJ2-3, with 13 bases that match TRBD2. V lost 6 bases and J lost 7; bases outside the gene matches: 7. From germline, CDR1 is MNHEY and CDR2 SMNVEV (reference sequence). This CDR3 spans 15 amino acids. For the CDR3, the DNA is TGTGCCAGCAGAATCGGGACTAGCGGGATAAATACGCAGTATTTT. Protein product: CASRIGTSGINTQYF.

The chain uses TRBV10-2 and TRBJ2-1; possibly TRBD1 for D (5 bases). Trimming pared 2 bases from V and 5 bases from J, leaving 7 bases between. The CDR3 consists of 13 residues. CDR1 and CDR2 from the germline V gene are WSHSY and SAAADI. CDR3 nucleotide sequence: TGCGCCAGCAGTGAGGCCAGGGACAATGAGCAGTTCTTC. It translates to CASSEARDNEQFF.

V and J are TRBV7-9 and TRBJ2-5, with TRBD1 matching 9 bases. Germline V gene lookup returns CDR1 SEHNR and CDR2 FQNEAQ (reference sequence). The J segment lost 3 bases and the V segment lost 5 bases, leaving 4 bases of the junction unmatched. There are 14 residues in the CDR3. CDR3 sequence: CASSRDRVEETQYF. For the CDR3, the DNA is TGTGCCAGCAGCCGGGACAGGGTGGAAGAGACCCAGTACTTC.

The rearrangement links TRBV6-4 to TRBJ1-1; D is ambiguous. Germline CDR1 is MRHNA and CDR2 is SNTAGT. Trimming stripped 4 bases from V and 3 bases from J, with 9 bases between. The CDR3 is 13 residues long. CDR3 DNA sequence: TGTGCCAGCAGTGTCTCCTTCGACACTGAAGCTTTCTTT. Encoded protein: CASSVSFDTEAFF.

This clone appeared once. This chain joins TRBV27 and TRBJ2-5; D is undetermined. CDR1 and CDR2 from the germline V gene are MNHEY and SMNVEV (reference sequence). The CDR3 sequence is 15 residues long. Trimming pared 5 bases from V and 1 base from J, leaving 14 bases between. The DNA for the CDR3 is TGTGCCAGCAGTAAGAAGTGGGCGACCCAAGAGACCCAGTACTTC. This encodes CASSKKWATQETQYF.

The chain carries TRBV10-3 and TRBJ2-7; TRBD2 is a possible D gene (5 bases). This CDR3 has 13 amino acids. Between the trimmed V and J ends, which lost 8 bases and 1 base, there was a span of 12 bases. In germline, CDR1 is ENHRY, CDR2 SYGVKD. CDR3 sequence reads: CAIGPDYSYEQYF. The DNA of the CDR3 is TGTGCCATCGGCCCCGACTATTCCTACGAGCAGTACTTC.

The chain combines TRBV5-1 with TRBJ1-1; D remains unclear. CDR1 SGHRS and CDR2 YFSETQ come from the germline V gene. CDR3 length equals 13 residues. V dropped 5 bases and J dropped 4 bases, with 12 bases sitting between them. The chain's CDR3 is CASRTDFSTEAFF. In nucleotides, the CDR3 is TGCGCCAGCAGAACAGACTTTTCCACTGAAGCTTTCTTT.

The V gene is TRBV18, the J gene TRBJ1-4; D is possibly TRBD1 (6 bases). V lost 3 bases to trimming and J lost 3 bases, with 11 bases between them. This CDR3 region has 15 residues. CDR1 is KGHSH and CDR2 is LQKENI in the germline V gene. The CDR3 nucleotides read TGTGCCAGCTCACCTTTGGGGGGCCCTAATGAAAAACTGTTTTTT. The encoded protein is CASSPLGGPNEKLFF.

The sample holds one count of this clone. V usage is TRBV5-3 and J usage is TRBJ2-1; D may match TRBD1 or TRBD2 (5 bases each). TRBV5-3 is designated an ORF whose function remains uncertain. The CDR3 is 14 residues long. Trimming pared 4 bases from V and 9 bases from J, leaving 17 bases between. In DNA, the CDR3 is TGTGCCAGAAGCCTGACAACAGGCGGAGGTGAGCAGTTCTTC. It encodes CARSLTTGGGEQFF.